One and the same sample provided the 18 T cell receptor beta chains below, sequenced in a study of post-analysis software for immune sequencing data. Study observations and caveats: TRBV5-6, TRBV5-1 and TRBV20-1 belonged to a set of about 5 TRBV segments that were more frequent in patients than controls.

The authors incorporated unique molecular identifiers into the TCR beta cDNA libraries. TCRdb passed the PCR reads through MiXCR, listing each CDR3 protein once. Altogether 650,000 to 850,000 distinct CDR3 sequences are present, about half being singletons, with the ten largest covering over 4.5%. Antigens for these TCRs are unknown. Sequenced: blood. These receptors came from a girl aged 10-17 years with multiple sclerosis.

The count of this clonotype is one. V usage is TRBV2 and J usage is TRBJ2-1; 7 nucleotides align to TRBD2. V lost 4 bases, J lost 5 bases, and 2 bases stayed unmatched. The CDR3 spans 13 residues. From germline, CDR1 is SNHLY and CDR2 FYNNEI. CDR3 bases: TGTGCCAGCAGTGGGGACTATGACAATGAGCAGTTCTTC. It specifies CASSGDYDNEQFF. Filled out from reference TRBV2 and TRBJ2-1, the complete variable domain reads EPEVTQTPSHQVTQMGQEVILRCVPISNHLYFYWYRQILGQKVEFLVSFYNNEISEKSEIFDDQFSVERPDGSNFTLKIRSTKLEDSAMYFCASSGDYDNEQFFGPGTRLTVL.

This clonotype has only a few counts. J is TRBJ2-1 and V is TRBV27, with D tentatively TRBD2 (5 bases). The CDR3 has 13 residues. The V and J ends lost 3 bases and 8 bases respectively, with 11 bases between them. Germline values: CDR1 MNHEY, CDR2 SMNVEV (reference sequence). CDR3 sequence (DNA): TGTGCCAGCAGTTTCCTTCTCGGGGATGAGCAGTTCTTC. It yields the protein CASSFLLGDEQFF.

Only one count was recorded for this clonotype. This chain uses TRBV7-2 with TRBJ2-3, with 13 positions matching TRBD2. Per germline, CDR1 SGHTA and CDR2 FQGNSA. V gave up 9 bases and J gave up 2 bases; unmatched junction bases: 5. The CDR3 is made up of 15 amino acids. This CDR3 reads CASVGLAGYTDTQYF. As DNA, the CDR3 is TGTGCCAGTGTGGGACTAGCGGGATACACAGATACGCAGTATTTT.

The chain uses TRBV14 and TRBJ2-5; possible D gene TRBD2, 6 bases. Trimming left V 3 bases short and J 11 bases short, with 16 bases between. The CDR3 consists of 13 residues. Germline loops: CDR1 SGHDN, CDR2 FVKESK. In DNA, the CDR3 is TGTGCCAGCAGCCACAACTTGATTCGGGAGCAGTACTTC. It is translated as CASSHNLIREQYF.

The chain is built from TRBV7-9 and TRBJ2-7; weak D call: TRBD1 (6 bases). Germline CDR1 SEHNR, CDR2 FQNEAQ (reference sequence). V was cut by 4 bases and J by 2 bases, with 12 bases left in between. This CDR3 comprises 14 residues. The CDR3 loop reads CASSSSGHTYEQYF. The CDR3 DNA sequence: TGTGCCAGCAGCTCGTCGGGACATACCTACGAGCAGTACTTC.

This clonotype was detected only a few times. This chain joins TRBV5-1 and TRBJ2-3, with 11 bases identical to TRBD2. The CDR3 consists of 16 residues. Germline CDR1 reads SGHRS; CDR2 reads YFSETQ. V lost 4 bases to trimming and J lost 3 bases; unmatched junction nucleotides: 7. This CDR3 reads CASSRATSGTTDTQYF. The CDR3 DNA sequence: TGCGCCAGCAGCCGGGCGACTAGCGGGACAACAGATACGCAGTATTTT.

J is TRBJ2-5 and V is TRBV4-2; D ambiguous. The V and J ends lost 5 bases and 5 bases respectively, with 9 bases between them. The CDR3 consists of 12 residues. Germline V gene sequence: CDR1 LGHNA, CDR2 YNFKEQ. The CDR3 here is CASSWVGETQYF. The CDR3 DNA reads TGTGCCAGCAGCTGGGTGGGGGAGACCCAGTACTTC.

This clonotype was detected only once. This chain joins TRBV5-1 and TRBJ2-1; 12 bases line up with TRBD2. Germline V gene lookup returns CDR1 SGHRS and CDR2 YFSETQ. This CDR3 region has 17 residues. The trim removed 0 bases at V and 6 bases at J, leaving 7 bases unmatched. The CDR3 DNA sequence: TGCGCCAGCAGCTTGGGACTAGCGGGAGTAACCCGCAATGAGCAGTTCTTC. Translated, it gives CASSLGLAGVTRNEQFF.

V and J are TRBV29-1 and TRBJ2-7, with D perhaps TRBD1 (5 bases). The ends were cut back, 0 bases at V and 1 base at J, with 7 bases in the middle. The CDR3 has 13 residues. CDR1 and CDR2 from the germline V gene are SQVTM and ANQGSEA. CDR3 sequence reads: CSVEDRQSYEQYF. The CDR3 DNA sequence: TGCAGCGTTGAAGATCGACAGTCCTACGAGCAGTACTTC.

In its sample, this clonotype was seen once. The chain has TRBV12-3 or TRBV12-4 and TRBJ1-5; D is unclear. The length of the CDR3 is 15 residues. Trimming removed 3 bases at V and 0 bases at J, with 9 bases between. In DNA form, the CDR3 reads TGTGCCAGCAGTTTCGGGCACAATAGCAATCAGCCCCAGCATTTT. Protein sequence: CASSFGHNSNQPQHF.

The DNA of the CDR3 is TGTGCCTCGGCCAGACCTTCGGGGACCCAGTACTTC. Translated, it gives CASARPSGTQYF. The chain uses TRBV2 and TRBJ2-5; D gene unclear. The length of the CDR3 is 12 residues. The V end was cut by 11 bases, the J end by 7 bases, with 17 bases between. The germline V gene encodes CDR1 SNHLY and CDR2 FYNNEI.

The V call is TRBV18, the J call TRBJ2-7; 7 bases are shared with TRBD2. V was pared by 4 bases and J by 4 bases, with 7 bases of the junction left unmatched. CDR1 KGHSH and CDR2 LQKENI come from the germline V gene. The CDR3 sequence is 14 residues long. For the CDR3, the DNA is TGTGCCAGCTCACGCGGCGGGAGTCTTTACGAGCAGTACTTC. Encoded protein: CASSRGGSLYEQYF.

This clonotype came up a few times. The chain combines TRBV13 with TRBJ2-1; 10 positions agree with TRBD2. Germline V gene lookup returns CDR1 PRHDT and CDR2 FYEKMQ (reference sequence). The trim removed 5 bases at V and 3 bases at J, leaving 7 bases unmatched. The CDR3 is made up of 16 amino acids. The CDR3 nucleotides are TGTGCCAGCAGCCAGAGCGAGCGGGAGGGCTACAATGAGCAGTTCTTC. This gives the protein CASSQSEREGYNEQFF.

This clonotype was seen a handful of times. This CDR3 reads CASSQRGGTHQETQYF. The CDR3 DNA reads TGTGCCAGCAGCCAAAGGGGGGGGACACACCAAGAGACCCAGTACTTC. The chain links TRBV3-1 to TRBJ2-5; a possible D gene is TRBD2 (7 bases). Trimming pared 2 bases from V and 0 bases from J, leaving 13 bases between. The CDR3 extends over 16 amino acids. From germline, CDR1 is LGHDT and CDR2 YNNKEL (reference sequence).

This clonotype was seen a few times. The chain has TRBV12-3 or TRBV12-4 and TRBJ2-3; D is unclear. The CDR3 sequence is 16 residues long. Between the trimmed V and J ends, which lost 1 base and 2 bases, there was a span of 13 bases. CDR3 in DNA: TGTGCCAGCAGTTTAGGTGATAGAAGGGCCACAGATACGCAGTATTTT. Protein sequence: CASSLGDRRATDTQYF.

This chain links TRBV30 with TRBJ1-1; D ambiguous. V shed 0 bases and J shed 3 bases, with 11 bases lying between them. CDR1 and CDR2 (germline): GTSNPN, SVGIG (reference sequence). The CDR3 is 14 residues long. DNA for the CDR3: TGTGCCTGGAGTGTATTGGGAGGGTACACTGAAGCTTTCTTT. Protein: CAWSVLGGYTEAFF.

This clonotype has just a few counts. The chain recombines TRBV5-6 with TRBJ2-1, with 8 positions matching TRBD2. Germline CDR1 reads SGHDT; CDR2 reads YYEEEE. Germline trimming cut 4 bases from V and 14 bases from J; bases unmatched to any gene: 5. This CDR3 spans 11 amino acids. The DNA for the CDR3 is TGTGCCAGCAGCGCAGGGACTAGTAAGTTCTTC. Its translation: CASSAGTSKFF.

The V gene is TRBV6-5, the J gene TRBJ2-2, with D perhaps assigned TRBD1 or TRBD2 (5 bases each). Between the trimmed V and J ends, which lost 0 bases and 7 bases, there was a span of 15 bases. Germline V CDR1 and CDR2: MNHEY, SVGAGI. This CDR3 region has 16 residues. The CDR3 DNA reads TGTGCCAGCAGTTACTCGGGCCGCTGGGACGGCGGGGAGCTGTTTTTT. This gives the protein CASSYSGRWDGGELFF.